This record looks at one TCR beta chain sequence and its context. A read error is possible here, since a much larger clone lies one base away. This CDR3 has 15 residues. V was pared by 3 bases and J by 5 bases, with 14 bases between. Per germline, CDR1 MDHEN and CDR2 SYDVKM. Arm-PCR with iRepertoire HTBI primers amplified the CDR3 regions for these TCR beta libraries. A single record per CDR3 protein comes from TCRdb applying MiXCR to the multiplex PCR reads. The repertoire consists of hundreds of thousands of distinct CDR3 sequences, with roughly 14% occurring once and the leading ten covering roughly 9.7%. Time point specified: newly diagnosed GD, antithyroid drugs for less than 3 months. From PBMCs, RNA was extracted and then used to make the TCR library. The data were taken from a study of regulatory T cells in long-lasting Graves disease. These data also formed part of another study, on T cells in Graves' hyperthyroidism and ophthalmopathy.

The TCR was taken from a man between 25 and 39 years old with Graves disease. Source: peripheral blood mononuclear cells (PBMCs), taken at new diagnosis, from a patient treated with antithyroid drugs. This chain connects TRBV28 to TRBJ2-1; no firm D call. CDR3 sequence: CASSLEKLVNNEQFF. The CDR3 nucleotides read TGTGCCAGCAGTTTGGAAAAGTTGGTGAACAATGAGCAGTTCTTC.